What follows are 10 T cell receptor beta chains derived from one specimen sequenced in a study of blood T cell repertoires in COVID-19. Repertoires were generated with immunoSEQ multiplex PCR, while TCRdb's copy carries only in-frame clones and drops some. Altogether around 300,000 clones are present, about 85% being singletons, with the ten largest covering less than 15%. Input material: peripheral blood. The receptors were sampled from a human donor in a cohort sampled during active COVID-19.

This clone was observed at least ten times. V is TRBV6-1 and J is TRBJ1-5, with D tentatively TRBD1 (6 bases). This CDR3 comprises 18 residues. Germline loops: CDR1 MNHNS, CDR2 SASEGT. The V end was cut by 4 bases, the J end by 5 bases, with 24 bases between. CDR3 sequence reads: CASSVGGGGSTRYQPQHF. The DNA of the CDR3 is TGTGCCAGCAGTGTGGGGGGCGGGGGGAGCACGAGATATCAGCCCCAGCATTTT.

The DNA of the CDR3 is TGCGCCAGCAGCTTGGAAGGAGGCGGTAAAGCTTTCTTT. Amino acid sequence: CASSLEGGGKAFF. V gene TRBV5-1 combines with J gene TRBJ1-1; D is ambiguous. Looked up from germline, CDR1 is SGHRS and CDR2 is YFSETQ. V was shortened by 0 bases and J by 9 bases, with 12 bases between the two germline ends. CDR3 length equals 13 residues.

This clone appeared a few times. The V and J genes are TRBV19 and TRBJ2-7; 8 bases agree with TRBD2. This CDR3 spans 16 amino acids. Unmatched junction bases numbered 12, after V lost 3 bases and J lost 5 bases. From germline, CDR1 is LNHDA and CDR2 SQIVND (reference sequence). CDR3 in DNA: TGTGCCAGTAGTATTACGGGACTAGGATTGTTGGACGAGCAGTACTTC. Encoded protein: CASSITGLGLLDEQYF.

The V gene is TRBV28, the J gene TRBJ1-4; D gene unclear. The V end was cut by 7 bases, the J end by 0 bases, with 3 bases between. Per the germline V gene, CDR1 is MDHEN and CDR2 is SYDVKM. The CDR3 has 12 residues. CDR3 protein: CASTSTNEKLFF. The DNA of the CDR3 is TGTGCCAGCACCTCAACTAATGAAAAACTGTTTTTT.

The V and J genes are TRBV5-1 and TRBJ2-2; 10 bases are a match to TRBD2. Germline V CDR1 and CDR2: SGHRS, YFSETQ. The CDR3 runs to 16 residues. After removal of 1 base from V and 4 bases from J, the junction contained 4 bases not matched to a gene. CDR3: CASSLRASGSTGELFF. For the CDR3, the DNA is TGCGCCAGCAGCTTGCGGGCTAGCGGGAGCACCGGGGAGCTGTTTTTT.

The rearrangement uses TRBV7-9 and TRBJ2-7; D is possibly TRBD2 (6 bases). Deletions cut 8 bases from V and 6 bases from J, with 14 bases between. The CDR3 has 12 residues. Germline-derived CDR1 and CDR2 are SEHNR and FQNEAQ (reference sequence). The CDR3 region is CASSNNGGEQYF. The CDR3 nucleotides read TGTGCCAGCTCGAATAACGGGGGCGAGCAGTACTTC.

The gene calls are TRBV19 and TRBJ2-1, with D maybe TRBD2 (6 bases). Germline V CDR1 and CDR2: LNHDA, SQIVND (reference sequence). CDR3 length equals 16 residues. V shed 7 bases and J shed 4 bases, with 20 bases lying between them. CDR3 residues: CASTPSIGTGYNEQFF. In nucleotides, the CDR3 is TGTGCCAGTACCCCTTCAATCGGGACTGGTTACAATGAGCAGTTCTTC.

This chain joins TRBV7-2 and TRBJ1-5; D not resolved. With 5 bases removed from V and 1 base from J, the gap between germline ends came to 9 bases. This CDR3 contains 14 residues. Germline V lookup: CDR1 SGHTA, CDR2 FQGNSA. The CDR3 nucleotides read TGTGCCAGCAGCCTACAGCTGAGCAATCAGCCCCAGCATTTT. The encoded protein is CASSLQLSNQPQHF. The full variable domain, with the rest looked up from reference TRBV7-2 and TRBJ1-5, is GAGVSQSPSNKVTEKGKDVELRCDPISGHTALYWYRQSLGQGLEFLIYFQGNSAPDKSGLPSDRFSAERTGGSVSTLTIQRTQQEDSAVYLCASSLQLSNQPQHFGDGTRLSIL.

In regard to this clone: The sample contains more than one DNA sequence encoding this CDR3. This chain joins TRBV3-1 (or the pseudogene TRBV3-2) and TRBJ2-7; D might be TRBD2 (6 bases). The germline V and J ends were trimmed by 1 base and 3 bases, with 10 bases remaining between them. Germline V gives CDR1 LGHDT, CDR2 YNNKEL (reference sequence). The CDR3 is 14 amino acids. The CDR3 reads CASSQGSGSYEQYF. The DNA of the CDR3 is TGTGCCAGCAGCCAAGGCTCCGGGAGCTACGAGCAGTACTTC.

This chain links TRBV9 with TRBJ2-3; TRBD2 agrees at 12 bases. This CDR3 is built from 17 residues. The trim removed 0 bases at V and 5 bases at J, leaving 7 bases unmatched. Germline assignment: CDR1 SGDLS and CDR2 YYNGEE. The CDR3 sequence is CASSVGGLAGGKDTQYF. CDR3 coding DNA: TGTGCCAGCAGCGTAGGGGGCCTAGCGGGAGGGAAAGATACGCAGTATTTT.